Shown below are 18 T cell receptor beta chains from a single sample sequenced in a study of cytomegalovirus exposure and HLA in healthy donors. PCR used 60 Vbeta primers and 13 Jbeta primers. TCRdb's table, derived via immunoSEQ multiplex PCR, lists solely in-frame clones and lacks some. Of about 98,000 clones in the sample, 60% to 85% were seen once. The sequenced sample was PBMCs. The origin of the receptors is a man aged 55-75 years in good health and CMV-seropositive.

The chain couples TRBV6-5 to TRBJ1-5, with 7 positions matching TRBD1. Germline V lookup: CDR1 MNHEY, CDR2 SVGAGI. CDR3 length: 15 amino acids. V lost 4 bases, J lost 4 bases, and 7 bases stayed unmatched. The CDR3 is CASSSRPQGNQPQHF. The CDR3 DNA sequence: TGTGCCAGCAGTTCTCGTCCACAGGGGAATCAGCCCCAGCATTTT.

This clone was recorded once. The CDR3 spells CASSLGGYRGASDEQFF. CDR3 nucleotides: TGCGCCAGCAGCTTGGGGGGATATCGGGGGGCCTCCGATGAGCAGTTCTTC. The chain links TRBV5-1 to TRBJ2-1; perhaps TRBD2 as D (7 bases). The CDR3 sequence is 17 residues long. The V end was cut by 0 bases, the J end by 8 bases, with 21 bases between. Germline CDR1 is SGHRS and CDR2 is YFSETQ.

The chain recombines TRBV12-5 with TRBJ2-1, with a tentative D call TRBD2 (6 bases). Germline CDR1 reads LGHNT; CDR2 reads FRNRAP. V was pared by 0 bases and J by 7 bases, with 10 bases between. The CDR3 length is 14 residues. The CDR3 loop reads CASGLVRAGNEQFF. CDR3 nucleotide sequence: TGTGCTAGTGGTTTGGTACGTGCGGGGAATGAGCAGTTCTTC.

This clone was observed a single time. The chain is built from TRBV14 and TRBJ1-5, with D perhaps matching TRBD1 (5 bases). From germline, CDR1 is SGHDN and CDR2 FVKESK. The germline V and J ends were trimmed by 2 bases and 9 bases, with 44 bases remaining between them. The CDR3 totals 24 residues. The CDR3 region has the DNA TGTGCCAGCAGCCAAACGCCGGGCAGGGCTAAAGCTTTGCTATTAATAAAGTTGGTGGTGCCCCAGCATTTT. It specifies CASSQTPGRAKALLLIKLVVPQHF.

This rearrangement joins TRBV2 to TRBJ1-2, with 10 bases aligning to TRBD1. The CDR3 is 15 amino acids. Germline values: CDR1 SNHLY, CDR2 FYNNEI. J lost 7 bases, V lost 4 bases, and 9 bases had no gene match. CDR3 loop: CASSAAGQGSAGYTF. DNA for the CDR3: TGTGCCAGCAGTGCCGCGGGACAGGGGTCGGCTGGCTACACCTTC.

This clone was detected a few times. V and J are TRBV5-6 and TRBJ2-3; 7 bases are a match to TRBD2. Trimming removed 2 bases from V and 4 bases from J; junction bases left unmatched: 7. The CDR3 has 15 residues. Per the germline V gene, CDR1 is SGHDT and CDR2 is YYEEEE. CDR3 nucleotides: TGTGCCAGCAGCTTCGTGCGGGGGTGGGCAGATACGCAGTATTTT. Encoded protein: CASSFVRGWADTQYF.

The rearrangement links TRBV6-5 to TRBJ2-5; 9 nucleotides line up with TRBD1. The J call may be faulty, since TRBJ2-7 better matches the DNA end. The CDR3 covers 14 residues. Germline loops: CDR1 MNHEY, CDR2 SVGAGI. The CDR3 sequence is CASQTGQGSNEQYF. The CDR3 region has the DNA TGTGCCAGCCAAACCGGACAGGGGTCCAACGAGCAGTACTTC.

The gene calls are TRBV19 and TRBJ2-2; no firm D call. Germline CDR1 and CDR2: LNHDA and SQIVND (reference sequence). The length of the CDR3 is 13 residues. V dropped 5 bases and J dropped 1 base, with 5 bases sitting between them. This CDR3 is CASSARNTGELFF. Here the CDR3 DNA reads TGTGCCAGTAGTGCCAGGAACACCGGGGAGCTGTTTTTT.

This chain uses TRBV18 with TRBJ1-2, with 10 nucleotides matching TRBD1. In germline, CDR1 is KGHSH, CDR2 LQKENI. The V gene end was trimmed by 4 bases and the J gene end by 3 bases; junction bases not matched to a gene: 5. The CDR3 covers 15 residues. CDR3 in amino acids: CASSRQGANYYGYTF. The CDR3 region has the DNA TGTGCCAGCTCACGACAGGGGGCTAATTACTATGGCTACACCTTC.

V is TRBV2 and J is TRBJ1-2; a possible D gene is TRBD1 (5 bases). In germline, CDR1 is SNHLY, CDR2 FYNNEI. The ends were cut back, 6 bases at V and 0 bases at J, with 11 bases in the middle. CDR3 length: 14 amino acids. CDR3 sequence reads: CASREGKANYGYTF. Here the CDR3 DNA reads TGTGCCAGCAGGGAGGGGAAAGCTAACTATGGCTACACCTTC.

In DNA, the CDR3 is TGTGCCAGCAGCGGCGGGGGGGCCGGGGCGGATACGCAGTATTTT. Translated: CASSGGGAGADTQYF. This sequence joins TRBV28 and TRBJ2-3; 9 nucleotides agree with TRBD2. CDR3 size: 15 residues. Trimming at V came to 6 bases and at J to 6 bases, leaving 10 bases not matched to a gene. CDR1 and CDR2 from the germline V gene are MDHEN and SYDVKM. Based on the CDR3 plus reference TRBV28 and TRBJ2-3, the full variable domain is DVKVTQSSRYLVKRTGEKVFLECVQDMDHENMFWYRQDPGLGLRLIYFSYDVKMKEKGDIPEGYSVSREKKERFSLILESASTNQTSMYLCASSGGGAGADTQYFGPGTRLTVL.

CDR3 coding DNA: TGTGCCAGCAGTGAAGCAGCGACAGGGACCGATACGCAGTATTTT. Its translation is CASSEAATGTDTQYF. The chain recombines TRBV6-1 with TRBJ2-3, with TRBD1 identical over 7 bases. The CDR3 runs 15 residues. Germline CDR1 MNHNS, CDR2 SASEGT. The V and J ends lost 0 bases and 6 bases, in that order; junction bases with no gene match: 6.

The chain links TRBV28 to TRBJ2-4, with D perhaps TRBD1 (6 bases). V was shortened by 6 bases and J by 3 bases, with 15 bases between the two germline ends. This CDR3 contains 15 residues. The V gene's germline CDR1 is MDHEN and CDR2 SYDVKM. The CDR3 sequence: CASRPDRYDKNIQYF. For the CDR3, the DNA is TGTGCCAGCAGGCCCGACAGGTACGACAAAAACATTCAGTACTTC.

V gene TRBV5-6 combines with J gene TRBJ2-7; D call uncertain. This CDR3 has 14 amino acids. Germline CDR1 reads SGHDT; CDR2 reads YYEEEE. Trimming cost V 0 bases and J 0 bases, with 7 bases left between them. The CDR3 loop reads CASSLVDSSYEQYF. The CDR3 coding sequence is TGTGCCAGCAGCTTGGTTGATAGCTCCTACGAGCAGTACTTC.

The chain uses TRBV27 and TRBJ1-2; D gene unclear. V shed 3 bases and J shed 3 bases, with 11 bases lying between them. This CDR3 comprises 14 residues. Germline CDR1 and CDR2: MNHEY and SMNVEV (reference sequence). CDR3 nucleotide sequence: TGTGCCAGCAGTTTCCTCGGTACTGACTATGGCTACACCTTC. The encoded protein is CASSFLGTDYGYTF.

CDR3 DNA: TGCGCCAGCAGCCAGGATGACAGCCTCACAGATACGCAGTATTTT. It encodes CASSQDDSLTDTQYF. The chain uses TRBV5-1 and TRBJ2-3; TRBD1 might be the D (5 bases). CDR1 and CDR2 (germline): SGHRS, YFSETQ. V was clipped by 4 bases and J by 2 bases, with 14 bases between them. This CDR3 comprises 15 residues.

V and J are TRBV6-1 and TRBJ2-1; no clear D gene. V dropped 6 bases and J dropped 0 bases, with 12 bases sitting between them. The CDR3 extends over 15 amino acids. The germline CDR1 and CDR2 sequences are MNHNS and SASEGT. CDR3 DNA: TGTGCCAGCAGGCGCACAGAAAGCTCCTACAATGAGCAGTTCTTC. Protein sequence: CASRRTESSYNEQFF.

The V call is TRBV27, the J call TRBJ1-1; D might be TRBD1 (5 bases). The CDR3 loop spans 14 amino acids. Germline V lookup: CDR1 MNHEY, CDR2 SMNVEV (reference sequence). The V and J ends lost 7 bases and 5 bases respectively, with 17 bases between them. The CDR3 is CASTSGERGTEAFF. DNA for the CDR3: TGTGCCAGCACCTCTGGGGAACGGGGGACTGAAGCTTTCTTT.